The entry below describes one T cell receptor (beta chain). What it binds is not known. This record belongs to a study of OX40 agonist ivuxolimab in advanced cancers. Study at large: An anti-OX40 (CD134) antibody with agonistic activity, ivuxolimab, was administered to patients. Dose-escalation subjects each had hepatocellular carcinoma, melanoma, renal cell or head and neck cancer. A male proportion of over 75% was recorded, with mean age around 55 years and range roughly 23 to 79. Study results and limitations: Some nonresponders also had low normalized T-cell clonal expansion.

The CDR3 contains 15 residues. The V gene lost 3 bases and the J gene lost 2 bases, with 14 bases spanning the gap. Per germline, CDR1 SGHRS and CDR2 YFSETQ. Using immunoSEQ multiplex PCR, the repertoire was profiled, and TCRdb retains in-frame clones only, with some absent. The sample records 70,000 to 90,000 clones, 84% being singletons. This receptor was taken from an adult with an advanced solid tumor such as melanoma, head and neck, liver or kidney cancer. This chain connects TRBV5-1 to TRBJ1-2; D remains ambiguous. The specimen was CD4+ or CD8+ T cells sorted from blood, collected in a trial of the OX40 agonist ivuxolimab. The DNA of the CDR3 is TGCGCCAGCAGCTCTACTTCGAGCCTGAACTATGGCTACACCTTC. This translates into CASSSTSSLNYGYTF.